These 27 T cell receptor beta chains share one sample of origin, sequenced in a study of T cells in Graves' hyperthyroidism and ophthalmopathy. Amplification of TCR beta CDR3 regions was performed using RNA transcripts as template. When the TCR CDR3 underwent first-round RT-PCR, the HTBI primer set was used. TCRdb fed the multiplex PCR reads into MiXCR, producing one record per CDR3 protein. The table lists about 380,000 distinct CDR3 sequences, approximately 17% of them singletons. Sequenced input: blood. Every receptor here comes from a man in his late teens or twenties with Graves' ophthalmopathy.

This clonotype came up many times. The gene calls are TRBV7-9 and TRBJ1-2; D is undetermined. V shed 2 bases and J shed 1 base, with 5 bases lying between them. CDR1 is SEHNR, CDR2 FQNEAQ, per germline (reference sequence). The CDR3 is 13 amino acids. The CDR3, as DNA: TGTGCCAGCAGCTTATGGAATAACTATGGCTACACCTTC. Translated, it gives CASSLWNNYGYTF. The complete variable domain, with remaining parts taken from reference TRBV7-9 and TRBJ1-2, reads DTGVSQNPRHKITKRGQNVTFRCDPISEHNRLYWYRQTLGQGPEFLTYFQNEAQLEKSRLLSDRFSAERPKGSFSTLEIQRTEQGDSAMYLCASSLWNNYGYTFGSGTRLTVV.

The chain employs TRBV19 and TRBJ1-1; possibly TRBD1 for D (5 bases). The CDR3 covers 17 residues. The germline gives CDR1 LNHDA, CDR2 SQIVND (reference sequence). Trimming removed 3 bases from V and 1 base from J, with 18 bases in between. The CDR3 region is CASSIPQDRKGNTEAFF. Written as DNA, the CDR3 is TGTGCCAGTAGTATTCCACAGGATCGTAAAGGGAACACTGAAGCTTTCTTT.

The V and J genes are TRBV3-1 and TRBJ2-3; TRBD2 matches 8 bases. Looked up from germline, CDR1 is LGHDT and CDR2 is YNNKEL (reference sequence). J lost 0 bases, V lost 1 base, and 6 bases had no gene match. The CDR3 runs 17 residues. Here the CDR3 reads CASSQGLAGISTDTQYF. DNA for the CDR3: TGTGCCAGCAGCCAAGGTTTAGCGGGGATTAGCACAGATACGCAGTATTTT.

The chain links TRBV10-1 to TRBJ1-1; D call uncertain. The CDR3 runs 13 residues. Trimming removed 0 bases from V and 11 bases from J, with 13 bases in between. In germline, CDR1 is WNHNN, CDR2 SYGVQD (reference sequence). Written as DNA, the CDR3 is TGCGCCAGCAGTGAGTCGACGGGAGACCGGGCTTTCTTT. Translated, it gives CASSESTGDRAFF.

This clonotype came up many times. The chain is built from TRBV9 and TRBJ1-1; 8 nucleotides agree with TRBD1. The CDR3 loop spans 15 amino acids. Unmatched junction bases numbered 7, after V lost 0 bases and J lost 6 bases. Per the germline V gene, CDR1 is SGDLS and CDR2 is YYNGEE. Here the CDR3 reads CASSVVSDRGAEAFF. The CDR3 nucleotides read TGTGCCAGCAGCGTAGTATCAGACAGGGGCGCTGAAGCTTTCTTT. The full variable domain, its missing parts supplied by reference TRBV9 and TRBJ1-1, is DSGVTQTPKHLITATGQRVTLRCSPRSGDLSVYWYQQSLDQGLQFLIQYYNGEERAKGNILERFSAQQFPDLHSELNLSSLELGDSALYFCASSVVSDRGAEAFFGQGTRLTVV.

This clonotype was seen many times. The J gene is TRBJ1-2, the V gene TRBV3-1, with a weak D call TRBD1 (5 bases). The germline V and J ends were trimmed by 0 bases and 8 bases, with 10 bases remaining between them. Per germline, CDR1 LGHDT and CDR2 YNNKEL (reference sequence). The CDR3 is made up of 13 amino acids. CDR3 residues: CASSQDSGSGYTF. The CDR3 DNA reads TGTGCCAGCAGCCAAGATTCAGGGAGCGGCTACACCTTC. Supplemented by reference TRBV3-1 and TRBJ1-2, the full variable domain reads DTAVSQTPKYLVTQMGNDKSIKCEQNLGHDTMYWYKQDSKKFLKIMFSYNNKELIINETVPNRFSPKSPDKAHLNLHINSLELGDSAVYFCASSQDSGSGYTFGSGTRLTVV.

CDR3 coding DNA: TGCGCCAGCAGCCACGGGACAGGGGCCTACGAGCAGTACTTC. Its translation is CASSHGTGAYEQYF. J is TRBJ2-7 and V is TRBV4-3, with TRBD1 identical over 10 bases. The CDR3 sequence is 14 residues long. The germline CDR1 and CDR2 sequences are LGHNA and YSLEER. Trimming at V came to 3 bases and at J to 2 bases, leaving 1 base not matched to a gene.

This clonotype was counted many times. The rearrangement uses TRBV11-2 and TRBJ2-7; TRBD1 aligns across 7 bases. Trimming removed 5 bases from V and 6 bases from J; junction bases left unmatched: 4. The CDR3 sequence is 12 residues long. Germline loops: CDR1 SGHAT, CDR2 FQNNGV. As DNA, the CDR3 is TGTGCCAGCAGCATGACAGGGTTCGAGCAGTACTTC. Its protein is CASSMTGFEQYF.

The table lists this clonotype with a few counts. The V and J genes are TRBV14 and TRBJ1-1; D is unresolved. This CDR3 is 13 amino acids long. V lost 0 bases and J 8 bases, leaving 10 bases between the germline ends. The germline V gene has CDR1 SGHDN and CDR2 FVKESK. The CDR3 DNA reads TGTGCCAGCAGCCAAGATAATGCCGGAGAAGCTTTCTTT. Protein product: CASSQDNAGEAFF. The entire variable domain, with the rest obtained from reference TRBV14 and TRBJ1-1, is as follows: EAGVTQFPSHSVIEKGQTVTLRCDPISGHDNLYWYRRVMGKEIKFLLHFVKESKQDESGMPNNRFLAERTGGTYSTLKVQPAELEDSGVYFCASSQDNAGEAFFGQGTRLTVV.

The gene calls are TRBV28 and TRBJ1-1; no reliable D call. This CDR3 has 13 residues. V lost 6 bases and J lost 7, with 15 bases in between. The V gene's germline CDR1 is MDHEN and CDR2 SYDVKM. CDR3 loop: CASSYYLRYEAFF. The DNA for the CDR3 is TGTGCCAGCAGCTACTATCTCAGGTATGAAGCTTTCTTT. The full variable domain, rest sourced from reference TRBV28 and TRBJ1-1, is DVKVTQSSRYLVKRTGEKVFLECVQDMDHENMFWYRQDPGLGLRLIYFSYDVKMKEKGDIPEGYSVSREKKERFSLILESASTNQTSMYLCASSYYLRYEAFFGQGTRLTVV.

This clonotype was seen a few times. The chain couples TRBV5-1 to TRBJ2-1; tentatively, D is TRBD1 or TRBD2 (5 bases each). The CDR3 has 15 amino acids. V lost 1 base to trimming and J lost 4 bases, with 12 bases between them. Germline V lookup: CDR1 SGHRS, CDR2 YFSETQ. CDR3 sequence: CASSLLGDLYNEQFF. The CDR3 nucleotides are TGCGCCAGCAGCTTGCTGGGGGATTTGTACAATGAGCAGTTCTTC.

J is TRBJ2-1 and V is TRBV7-6, with D tentatively TRBD2 (6 bases). Germline CDR1 is SGHVS and CDR2 is FNYEAQ. V shed 3 bases and J shed 7 bases, with 19 bases lying between them. The CDR3 totals 16 residues. The CDR3 loop reads CASSFRRGTERNEQFF. CDR3 sequence (DNA): TGTGCCAGCAGCTTTAGGAGGGGCACAGAAAGGAATGAGCAGTTCTTC. Combining the CDR3 with reference TRBV7-6 and TRBJ2-1 gives the whole variable domain GAGVSQSPRYKVTKRGQDVALRCDPISGHVSLYWYRQALGQGPEFLTYFNYEAQQDKSGLPNDRFSAERPEGSISTLTIQRTEQRDSAMYRCASSFRRGTERNEQFFGPGTRLTVL.

This clonotype showed up many times. The V call is TRBV3-1, the J call TRBJ2-2; D remains ambiguous. Looked up from germline, CDR1 is LGHDT and CDR2 is YNNKEL (reference sequence). The CDR3 runs 15 residues. V shed 2 bases and J shed 6 bases, with 13 bases lying between them. As DNA, the CDR3 is TGTGCCAGCAGCCAACTAGGCCCTCTCCCCGGGGAGCTGTTTTTT. Translated: CASSQLGPLPGELFF.

The table lists this clonotype with many counts. This chain links TRBV11-2 with TRBJ1-4; tentatively, D is TRBD1 (5 bases). Germline CDR1 and CDR2: SGHAT and FQNNGV. V shed 1 base and J shed 8 bases, with 14 bases lying between them. CDR3 length: 15 amino acids. The CDR3 reads CASSLVMAGLEKLFF. The CDR3 DNA sequence: TGTGCCAGCAGCTTAGTGATGGCAGGGTTGGAAAAACTGTTTTTT.

The V and J genes are TRBV11-2 and TRBJ2-3; D remains unclear. The CDR3 runs to 15 residues. Germline lookup yields CDR1 SGHAT and CDR2 FQNNGV. The V gene lost 2 bases and the J gene lost 2 bases, with 11 bases spanning the gap. The CDR3 region has the DNA TGTGCCAGCAGCTTACTGATGTCTTACACAGATACGCAGTATTTT. Protein sequence: CASSLLMSYTDTQYF.

This clonotype was seen ten or more times. The J gene is TRBJ1-2, the V gene TRBV20-1; D is perhaps TRBD1 (6 bases). Between the trimmed V and J ends, which lost 5 bases and 2 bases, there was a span of 12 bases. Germline CDR1 is DFQATT and CDR2 is SNEGSKA (reference sequence). The CDR3 has 13 residues. As DNA, the CDR3 is TGCAGTGCTGTCGACAGGACCAACTATGGCTACACCTTC. Translating gives CSAVDRTNYGYTF.

Only a few counts were recorded for this clonotype. The rearrangement joins TRBV7-3 to TRBJ2-3, with 9 nucleotides matching TRBD1. J lost 7 bases, V lost 5 bases, and 10 bases had no gene match. Germline-derived CDR1 and CDR2 are SGHTA and FQGTGA. The CDR3 runs 15 residues. The CDR3 DNA sequence: TGTGCCAGCAGCCAGACCGGGACAGGGTCTCATACGCAGTATTTT. As protein: CASSQTGTGSHTQYF.

The CDR3 DNA is TGCAGCGTCCCCAGGGGTTGGAACACTGAAGCTTTCTTT. Residues: CSVPRGWNTEAFF. This rearrangement joins TRBV29-1 to TRBJ1-1; tentatively, D is TRBD1 (6 bases). Germline V CDR1 and CDR2: SQVTM, ANQGSEA. The V and J ends lost 6 bases and 1 base respectively, with 12 bases between them. This CDR3 spans 13 amino acids.

Remarks on this clonotype: This may be a read error, as it is one base from a much larger clone. The chain is built from TRBV5-6 and TRBJ2-1; 7 bases are a match to TRBD1. Germline loops: CDR1 SGHDT, CDR2 YYEEEE. This CDR3 has 13 amino acids. With 4 bases clipped from V and 10 bases from J, the junction kept 8 bases outside the gene matches. The CDR3 protein is CASSSPIGGEQFF. The CDR3 DNA follows: TGTGCCAGCAGCAGTCCGATAGGGGGCGAGCAGTTCTTC.

This clonotype was found a few times. The chain combines TRBV4-1 with TRBJ2-3; 10 positions agree with TRBD2. V trimming: 4 bases; J trimming: 8 bases; junction bases outside the gene matches: 9. From germline, CDR1 is MGHRA and CDR2 YSYEKL. CDR3 length equals 15 residues. This CDR3 reads CASSLGTSVKGTQYF. DNA of the CDR3: TGCGCCAGCAGCCTAGGGACTAGCGTGAAGGGTACGCAGTATTTT.

This clonotype appeared once. A much larger clone differs by one base, so this may be a read error. CDR3 coding DNA: TGTGCCAGCAGCCAAACAGCCGGGACGGCCTCCTACGAGCAGTACTTC. It specifies CASSQTAGTASYEQYF. V gene TRBV3-1 combines with J gene TRBJ2-7; either TRBD1 or TRBD2 may supply D (5 bases each). The V gene's germline CDR1 is LGHDT and CDR2 YNNKEL (reference sequence). This CDR3 is 16 amino acids long. V was shortened by 2 bases and J by 0 bases, with 14 bases between the two germline ends.

This clonotype was counted between two and nine times. The junction shows a germline mismatch at one end, possibly a read error. This chain connects TRBV6-1 to TRBJ2-2; the D is unclear. This CDR3 spans 13 amino acids. Germline V gene lookup returns CDR1 MNHNS and CDR2 SASEGT. CDR3 nucleotides: TGTGCCAGCAGGGAAGTTGGCTCCGGGGAGCTGTTTTTT. Amino acids: CASREVGSGELFF.

This chain links TRBV19 with TRBJ2-3; D unresolved. Trimming stripped 4 bases from V and 5 bases from J, with 16 bases between. The CDR3 has 15 amino acids. CDR1 is LNHDA, CDR2 SQIVND, per germline (reference sequence). The CDR3 is CASSTPAGVGDTQYF. In DNA form, the CDR3 reads TGTGCCAGTAGTACCCCGGCTGGGGTGGGAGATACGCAGTATTTT.

This clonotype turned up a few times. Germline and junction disagree at one end, which may indicate a read error. The V call is TRBV7-8, the J call TRBJ1-4; weak D call: TRBD1 (5 bases). The CDR3 is 14 amino acids. The germline V gene has CDR1 SGHVS and CDR2 FQNEAQ. The CDR3 sequence: CASSLAQGNRKLLF. The CDR3, as DNA: TGTGCCAGCAGCTTAGCCCAGGGAAACAGAAAACTGCTTTTT.

This clonotype was seen many times. The V gene is TRBV7-8, the J gene TRBJ1-1; possible D gene TRBD1, 6 bases. This CDR3 contains 16 residues. V was pared by 4 bases and J by 3 bases, with 18 bases between. Germline V gives CDR1 SGHVS, CDR2 FQNEAQ. The CDR3 DNA reads as TGTGCCAGCAGCTCCACGGGGGGGCGATGGGACACTGAAGCTTTCTTT. This gives the protein CASSSTGGRWDTEAFF.

In this sample, this clonotype turned up many times. The chain uses TRBV2 and TRBJ1-1, with D tentatively TRBD1 (6 bases). Germline V gene lookup returns CDR1 SNHLY and CDR2 FYNNEI. The CDR3 extends over 14 amino acids. V lost 7 bases and J 0 bases, leaving 12 bases between the germline ends. The CDR3 loop reads CASTIGTLNTEAFF. CDR3 DNA: TGTGCCAGCACTATAGGGACATTGAACACTGAAGCTTTCTTT. The whole variable domain, remainder taken from reference TRBV2 and TRBJ1-1, is EPEVTQTPSHQVTQMGQEVILRCVPISNHLYFYWYRQILGQKVEFLVSFYNNEISEKSEIFDDQFSVERPDGSNFTLKIRSTKLEDSAMYFCASTIGTLNTEAFFGQGTRLTVV.

The chain is built from TRBV27 and TRBJ1-1; the D gene is possibly TRBD1 (6 bases). Germline V gives CDR1 MNHEY, CDR2 SMNVEV (reference sequence). CDR3 size: 17 residues. The V end was cut by 7 bases, the J end by 3 bases, with 24 bases between. CDR3 amino acids: CASISWGAKRGYTEAFF. Written as DNA, the CDR3 is TGTGCCAGCATTTCGTGGGGGGCCAAACGGGGTTACACTGAAGCTTTCTTT.